These T cell receptor beta chains were read from a single sample in a study of T cells after yellow fever vaccination. TCRdb passed the 5' RACE reads through MiXCR, listing each CDR3 protein once. This table holds hundreds of thousands of distinct CDR3 sequences, 8.5% to 10% found once. The material was CD4+ T cells sorted from PBMCs, obtained 5 days after the yellow fever booster vaccination. The receptors originated from a man aged 18 to 29 who received the YFV17D yellow fever vaccine. The CDR3 runs from the conserved cysteine through the conserved F or W. The D gene is left open where the match is weak. Clone size, where shown, is once, few, many, or a class for clones that have expanded.

v_call	clone_size	j_call	d_call	cdr3_nt	cdr3_aa
TRBV5-1	many	TRBJ1-1	TRBD1	TGCGCCAGCAGCTTAGGGACAGGCCTGAACACTGAAGCTTTCTTT	CASSLGTGLNTEAFF
TRBV7-8	few	TRBJ2-1	.	TGTGCCAGCAGCTTATGGAGGGGCTGGGAGCAGTTCTTC	CASSLWRGWEQFF
TRBV5-1	few	TRBJ1-6	.	TGCGCCAGCAGCTTGGCCGAGGGACGAGGACCCCTCCACTTT	CASSLAEGRGPLHF
TRBV7-9	many	TRBJ2-3	.	TGTGCCAGCAGCTCGCACGGGGATACGCAGTATTTT	CASSSHGDTQYF
TRBV6-6	.	TRBJ1-4	TRBD1	TGTGCCAGCAGTGCCCCGGGACAGGGATATGAAAAACTGTTTTTT	CASSAPGQGYEKLFF
TRBV10-2	.	TRBJ1-1	.	TGCGCCAGCAGTGAGGAGTGGGGCACTGAAGCTTTCTTT	CASSEEWGTEAFF
TRBV20-1	.	TRBJ2-5	TRBD2	TGCAGTGCTAGAGATCTCGCTAGCGGGGTATCAACGGGGACCCAGTACTTC	CSARDLASGVSTGTQYF
TRBV7-2	few	TRBJ1-5	.	TGTGCCAGCAGCCCCCGAGGGGGAGCGGAGAATCAGCCCCAGCATTTT	CASSPRGGAENQPQHF
TRBV11-1	few	TRBJ2-1	TRBD2	TGTGCCACCTCCCCCCGGGGGGACCCTTACAATGAGCAGTTCTTC	CATSPRGDPYNEQFF
TRBV3-1	few	TRBJ2-5	TRBD2	TGTGCCAGCAGCCAATCGGCTAGCGGAGAGACCCAGTACTTC	CASSQSASGETQYF